One and the same sample provided the 22 T cell receptor beta chains below, sequenced in a study of shared clonotypes between healthy human individuals. Data came from immunoSEQ multiplex PCR; TCRdb stores just in-frame clones and leaves some out. The table has roughly 2.5 million clones, approximately 92% seen once. The sample taken for sequencing was naive CD4+ T cells sorted from blood. Specified subset: CD45RA+ positively selected. All receptors come from a man in his late teens or twenties in good health.

The V gene is TRBV10-3, the J gene TRBJ2-1, with D maybe TRBD2 (6 bases). This CDR3 spans 15 amino acids. Per the germline V gene, CDR1 is ENHRY and CDR2 is SYGVKD. Trimming shortened V by 0 bases and J by 4 bases, and 10 bases separated the two germline ends. CDR3 residues: CAISESGGIYNEQFF. The CDR3, as DNA: TGTGCCATCAGTGAGTCGGGGGGAATTTACAATGAGCAGTTCTTC.

This chain joins TRBV2 and TRBJ2-5; D remains ambiguous. V was cut by 9 bases and J by 5 bases, with 16 bases left in between. CDR3 length: 13 amino acids. Per germline, CDR1 SNHLY and CDR2 FYNNEI. CDR3 protein: CASGKRARETQYF. In DNA, the CDR3 is TGTGCCAGTGGGAAAAGGGCCCGGGAGACCCAGTACTTC. Variable domain in full (rest from reference TRBV2 and TRBJ2-5): EPEVTQTPSHQVTQMGQEVILRCVPISNHLYFYWYRQILGQKVEFLVSFYNNEISEKSEIFDDQFSVERPDGSNFTLKIRSTKLEDSAMYFCASGKRARETQYFGPGTRLLVL.

This clone was seen once. The chain carries TRBV27 and TRBJ1-1; 7 bases match TRBD1. CDR3 size: 15 residues. After removal of 4 bases from V and 4 bases from J, the junction contained 9 bases not matched to a gene. Germline CDR1 and CDR2: MNHEY and SMNVEV (reference sequence). The CDR3 protein is CASSSLDRAVTEAFF. The CDR3, as DNA: TGTGCCAGCAGTTCTCTCGACAGGGCGGTCACTGAAGCTTTCTTT.

CDR3 in amino acids: CASSLGWRAPIIYEQYF. CDR3 in DNA: TGCGCCAGCAGCCTCGGATGGAGGGCCCCAATCATCTACGAGCAGTACTTC. The V and J genes are TRBV5-1 and TRBJ2-7, with D perhaps TRBD2 (6 bases). This CDR3 is built from 17 residues. The germline CDR1 and CDR2 sequences are SGHRS and YFSETQ. Trimming left V 4 bases short and J 3 bases short, with 23 bases between.

Concerning this clone itself: Here the CDR3 omits its conserved ending phenylalanine or tryptophan, so a read error is the likely source. The J gene is TRBJ1-1, the V gene TRBV20-1; D remains ambiguous. CDR3 size: 11 residues. V gave up 2 bases and J gave up 8 bases, with 9 bases separating them. CDR1 and CDR2 (germline): DFQATT, SNEGSKA (reference sequence). The CDR3 DNA is TGCAGTGCTAGATTGGTGAAGGAAGCTTTCTCT. Translated, it gives CSARLVKEAFS.

The genes are TRBV9 and TRBJ2-3; TRBD1 aligns across 7 bases. V shed 3 bases, J shed 2 bases, and the junction held 6 bases outside the gene matches. This CDR3 comprises 15 residues. Germline V gene lookup returns CDR1 SGDLS and CDR2 YYNGEE. The CDR3 here is CASSETGSYTDTQYF. In nucleotides, the CDR3 is TGTGCCAGCAGCGAGACAGGGTCATACACAGATACGCAGTATTTT.

Only a few counts were recorded for this clone. The chain links TRBV7-9 to TRBJ1-6; no reliable D call. CDR3 size: 15 residues. V lost 1 base and J 5 bases, leaving 9 bases between the germline ends. Germline loops: CDR1 SEHNR, CDR2 FQNEAQ (reference sequence). The CDR3: CASSLGGVNNSPLHF. The CDR3 DNA follows: TGTGCCAGCAGCTTAGGGGGAGTGAATAATTCACCCCTCCACTTT.

This clone is a singleton in its sample. The J gene is TRBJ2-7, the V gene TRBV12-1; the table's D call, TRBD2, has no DNA check behind it. TRBV12-1 is a listed pseudogene. The CDR3 is 15 amino acids. The CDR3 protein is CASSWVGLASHEQYF. The CDR3, as DNA: TGTGCCAGCAGCTGGGTGGGACTAGCGTCCCACGAGCAGTACTTC.

The chain employs TRBV27 and TRBJ1-2; no firm D call. V was shortened by 6 bases and J by 4 bases, with 12 bases between the two germline ends. The CDR3 is 13 residues long. Germline CDR1 is MNHEY and CDR2 is SMNVEV (reference sequence). The CDR3 loop is CASRSQVAYGYTF. In DNA, the CDR3 is TGTGCCAGCAGGAGCCAGGTGGCCTATGGCTACACCTTC.

This clone was counted only a few times. The chain carries TRBV5-1 and TRBJ1-1; the match to TRBD1 covers 8 bases. The V and J ends lost 2 bases and 5 bases, in that order; junction bases with no gene match: 5. The germline V gene has CDR1 SGHRS and CDR2 YFSETQ. The CDR3 sequence is 14 residues long. For the CDR3, the DNA is TGCGCCAGCAGCTTTTGGACAGGGTTTACTGAAGCTTTCTTT. This translates into CASSFWTGFTEAFF.

The CDR3 sequence is CAISPGLAARSLGELFF. The CDR3 DNA follows: TGTGCCATCAGTCCGGGACTAGCGGCCCGGTCCCTCGGGGAGCTGTTTTTT. This sequence joins TRBV10-3 and TRBJ2-2, with 11 bases identical to TRBD2. Germline lookup yields CDR1 ENHRY and CDR2 SYGVKD. The CDR3 consists of 17 residues. V gave up 5 bases and J gave up 7 bases; unmatched junction bases: 12.

The chain links TRBV7-2 to TRBJ1-2, with D unresolved. Trimming took 1 base from V and 3 from J, leaving 12 bases between them. CDR3 length: 15 amino acids. Germline V gene sequence: CDR1 SGHTA, CDR2 FQGNSA. CDR3 sequence: CASSLVSGLDYGYTF. DNA for the CDR3: TGTGCCAGCAGCTTAGTCTCTGGGCTCGACTATGGCTACACCTTC.

The chain's CDR3 is CASSQEGSSGANVLTF. The CDR3 nucleotides are TGTGCCAGCAGCCAAGAGGGGAGCTCTGGGGCCAACGTCCTGACTTTC. The chain has TRBV4-2 and TRBJ2-6, with a possible D match to TRBD2 (5 bases). The CDR3 length is 16 residues. CDR1 and CDR2 from the germline V gene are LGHNA and YNFKEQ. V shed 0 bases and J shed 0 bases, with 6 bases lying between them.

The rearrangement links TRBV30 to TRBJ2-1; 12 bases are shared with TRBD1. Losses at the gene ends were 2 bases for V and 7 bases for J; bases not matched to a gene: 6. CDR3 size: 15 residues. In germline, CDR1 is GTSNPN, CDR2 SVGIG (reference sequence). CDR3: CAWSRGTGGKNEQFF. CDR3 nucleotide sequence: TGTGCCTGGAGTCGCGGGACAGGGGGCAAGAATGAGCAGTTCTTC.

The chain couples TRBV4-3 to TRBJ2-3; 10 positions match TRBD2. The trim removed 4 bases at V and 0 bases at J, leaving 4 bases unmatched. The CDR3 sequence is 16 residues long. The germline V gene has CDR1 LGHNA and CDR2 YSLEER. The CDR3 sequence is CASSRLAGQSTDTQYF. CDR3 nucleotides: TGCGCCAGCAGCCGACTAGCGGGCCAAAGCACAGATACGCAGTATTTT.

The chain combines TRBV6-5 with TRBJ2-7; possibly TRBD1 for D (6 bases). The CDR3 is 16 residues long. Germline CDR1 and CDR2: MNHEY and SVGAGI. The germline V and J ends were trimmed by 2 bases and 3 bases, with 17 bases remaining between them. CDR3 amino acids: CASSYRTSPGVYEQYF. For the CDR3, the DNA is TGTGCCAGCAGTTACCGGACGAGTCCAGGGGTCTACGAGCAGTACTTC.

The rearrangement joins TRBV7-2 to TRBJ2-3; D remains ambiguous. This CDR3 has 15 amino acids. Per germline, CDR1 SGHTA and CDR2 FQGNSA. V lost 5 bases to trimming and J lost 2 bases, with 14 bases between them. This chain's CDR3 is CASSRKSYNTDTQYF. For the CDR3, the DNA is TGTGCCAGCAGCCGCAAATCCTACAACACAGATACGCAGTATTTT.

This rearrangement joins TRBV10-2 to TRBJ2-7; 10 bases agree with TRBD2. Germline V gene lookup returns CDR1 WSHSY and CDR2 SAAADI. Unmatched junction bases numbered 5, after V lost 5 bases and J lost 1 base. The CDR3 covers 15 residues. CDR3 amino acids: CASSSGRAGSYEQYF. Written as DNA, the CDR3 is TGCGCCAGCAGTAGCGGGAGGGCCGGGTCCTACGAGCAGTACTTC.

This chain joins TRBV25-1 and TRBJ1-6, with D uncertain. The CDR3 runs 14 residues. V lost 1 base and J lost 5, with 6 bases in between. Germline V lookup: CDR1 MGHDK, CDR2 SYGVNS. The CDR3 DNA reads as TGTGCCAGCAGTGAATGGGTAAATAATTCACCCCTCCACTTT. This gives the protein CASSEWVNNSPLHF.

The chain links TRBV18 to TRBJ2-1, with a weak D call TRBD2 (5 bases). The CDR3 spans 13 residues. V lost 4 bases and J 5 bases, leaving 9 bases between the germline ends. Germline V CDR1 and CDR2: KGHSH, LQKENI. CDR3 protein: CASSLTRDNEQFF. CDR3 bases: TGTGCCAGCTCACTCACTAGAGACAATGAGCAGTTCTTC.

The rearrangement joins TRBV5-1 to TRBJ2-1; tentatively, D is TRBD2 (5 bases). The germline V gene encodes CDR1 SGHRS and CDR2 YFSETQ. V was trimmed by 4 bases and J by 4 bases, leaving 15 bases between them. The CDR3 length is 15 residues. The CDR3: CASSPGIALYNEQFF. CDR3 coding DNA: TGCGCCAGCAGCCCCGGGATAGCCCTTTACAATGAGCAGTTCTTC.

The chain is built from TRBV2 and TRBJ1-1, with 7 bases fitting TRBD1. This CDR3 spans 15 amino acids. V was pared by 4 bases and J by 5 bases, with 10 bases of the junction left unmatched. CDR1 and CDR2 from the germline V gene are SNHLY and FYNNEI. The DNA for the CDR3 is TGTGCCAGCAGTGGACAGGGTCCGCTCTTTACTGAAGCTTTCTTT. It translates to CASSGQGPLFTEAFF.